The rows below give T cell receptor beta chains drawn from one sample of a study of shared clonotypes between healthy human individuals. Clones were read by immunoSEQ multiplex PCR, and TCRdb kept only the in-frame ones, dropping some. The data show some 2,000,000 clones, around 95% seen once. The sample comprised naive CD4+ T cells sorted from blood. Source of these receptors: a man aged 18-30 years in good health. The CDR3 runs from the conserved cysteine through the conserved F or W. Not every row has a clone size; where given, it reads once, few, many or a size class.

V	J	size	CDR3
TRBV5-4	TRBJ2-7	-	CASSLVGGSVSEQYF
TRBV28	TRBJ2-3	-	CASSPTGGISIGTDTQYF
TRBV5-1	TRBJ1-1	-	CASSPDRGMNTEAFF
TRBV18	TRBJ2-3	-	CASSPFVTSGPDTQYF
TRBV18	TRBJ2-3	once	CASSPPGTGTLSTDTQYF
TRBV7-9	TRBJ2-1	-	CASSLAGGRSNEQFF
TRBV4-3	TRBJ2-1	-	CASSQDPGLAGAPQFF
TRBV29-1	TRBJ1-1	-	CSVLSGMNTEAFF
TRBV18	TRBJ2-7	-	CASSPWRTVYEQYF
TRBV30	TRBJ1-2	-	CAWSLETLTNYGYTF
TRBV9	TRBJ1-6	few	CASSVGGDNSPLHF
TRBV18	TRBJ1-1	-	CASSPGQGPMGAFF
TRBV30	TRBJ1-4	-	CACTATTNEKLFF
TRBV7-9	TRBJ2-3	-	CASSPRAGGTDTQYF
TRBV18	TRBJ1-5	-	CASSPGWGQPQHF
TRBV30	TRBJ2-1	-	CAWSARLVSNEQFF
TRBV27	TRBJ2-7	-	CASRPLAGRSSYEQYF
TRBV27	TRBJ2-2	-	CASSSDRGTGELFF
TRBV9	TRBJ1-5	few	CASSETGTSNQPQHF
TRBV6-6	TRBJ2-7	-	CASTRGTGHTYEQYF
TRBV7-2	TRBJ1-3	-	CASSLTDLSRNTIYF
TRBV15	TRBJ1-6	-	CATSREAGLYNSPLHF
TRBV28	TRBJ1-4	once	CASSPQDREKLFF
TRBV30	TRBJ1-5	-	CAWSGSMDQPQHF
TRBV7-7	TRBJ1-3	-	CASSLDSGNTIYF
TRBV2	TRBJ2-1	-	CASSSGFSYNEQFF
TRBV7-6	TRBJ2-3	-	CASGTSGNTDTQYF
TRBV9	TRBJ2-5	-	CASSVDSGGPQETQYF
TRBV7-9	TRBJ2-7	-	CASSFRLDSYEQYF
TRBV19	TRBJ2-3	-	CASTEPAGGRDTQYF
TRBV18	TRBJ2-3	once	CASSPSGASGAVTQYF
TRBV5-1	TRBJ2-5	-	CASSPRTEETQYF
TRBV28	TRBJ2-2	-	CASSLIPQGQFTGELFF
TRBV28	TRBJ2-3	-	CASSSTAGGDRTQYF
TRBV6-5	TRBJ1-2	-	CASSDRGRYYGYTF
TRBV29-1	TRBJ1-1	-	CSVGQGAGTEAFF
TRBV5-5	TRBJ2-7	-	CASSLELGTTYEQYF
TRBV4-1	TRBJ2-5	-	CASSQVAGAQETQYF
TRBV27	TRBJ1-6	-	CASSLSRGDSPLHF
TRBV19	TRBJ1-5	-	CASSPQGGPQHF
TRBV2	TRBJ2-2	-	CASSVSGADTGELFF
TRBV30	TRBJ2-1	-	CAWSVKAGPNEQFF
TRBV7-2	TRBJ2-5	-	CASSFGSGRQETQYF
TRBV6-5	TRBJ1-6	-	CASRTGRDNSPLHF
TRBV2	TRBJ1-1	-	CASSAGGSSEAFF